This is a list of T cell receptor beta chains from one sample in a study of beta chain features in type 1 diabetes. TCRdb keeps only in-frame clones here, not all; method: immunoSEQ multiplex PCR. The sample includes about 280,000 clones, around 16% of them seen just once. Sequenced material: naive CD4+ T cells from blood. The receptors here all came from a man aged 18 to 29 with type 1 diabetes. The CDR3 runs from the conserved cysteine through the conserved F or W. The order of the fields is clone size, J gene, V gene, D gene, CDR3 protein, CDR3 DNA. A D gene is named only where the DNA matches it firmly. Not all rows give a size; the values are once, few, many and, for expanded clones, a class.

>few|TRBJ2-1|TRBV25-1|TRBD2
CASSLAGGYEQFF
TGTGCCAGCAGCCTAGCGGGGGGCTATGAGCAGTTCTTC
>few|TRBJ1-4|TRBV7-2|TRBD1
CASSTRMGQGAFF
TGTGCCAGCAGCACGCGAATGGGACAGGGGGCGTTTTTT
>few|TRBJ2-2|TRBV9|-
CASSAFSYRTELFF
TGTGCCAGCAGCGCCTTCTCCTACAGGACAGAGCTGTTTTTT
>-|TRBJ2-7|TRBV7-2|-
CASSSQRTYEQYF
TGTGCCAGCAGCTCCCAGCGGACCTACGAGCAGTACTTC
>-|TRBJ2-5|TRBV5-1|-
CASSPEGETQYF
TGCGCCAGCAGCCCGGAGGGAGAGACCCAGTACTTC
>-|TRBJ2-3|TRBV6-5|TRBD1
CASRDRGILDTQYF
TGTGCCAGCAGGGACAGGGGCATTCTAGATACGCAGTATTTT
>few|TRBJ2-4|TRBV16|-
CASSLMGVAKNIQYF
TGTGCCAGCAGCCTCATGGGAGTAGCCAAAAACATTCAGTACTTC
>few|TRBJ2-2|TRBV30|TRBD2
CAWSVQRGAQGGELFF
TGTGCCTGGAGTGTCCAGCGGGGGGCCCAAGGCGGGGAGCTGTTTTTT
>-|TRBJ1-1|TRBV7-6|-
CASSTAPNTEAFF
TGTGCCAGCAGCACAGCACCGAACACTGAAGCTTTCTTT
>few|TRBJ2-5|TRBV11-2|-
CASSPRWLQETQYF
TGTGCCAGCAGCCCGAGGTGGCTCCAAGAGACCCAGTACTTC
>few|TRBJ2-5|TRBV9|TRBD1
CASSVGPGQRETQYF
TGTGCCAGCAGCGTAGGGCCGGGACAGCGGGAGACCCAGTACTTC
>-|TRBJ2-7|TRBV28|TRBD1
CASSSSWTGMGYEQYF
TGTGCCAGCAGTTCCTCGTGGACAGGGATGGGATACGAGCAGTACTTC
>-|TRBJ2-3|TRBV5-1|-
CASSLALLLDTQYF
TGCGCCAGCAGCTTGGCCCTACTCCTAGATACGCAGTATTTT
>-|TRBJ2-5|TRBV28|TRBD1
CASSSGQAQETQYF
TGTGCCAGCAGCTCCGGACAGGCCCAAGAGACCCAGTACTTC
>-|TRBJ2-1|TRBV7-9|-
CASSARVQFF
TGTGCCAGCAGCGCGAGGGTCCAGTTCTTC
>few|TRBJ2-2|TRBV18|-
CASSPGREDTGELFF
TGTGCCAGCTCACCAGGCAGGGAGGACACCGGGGAGCTGTTTTTT
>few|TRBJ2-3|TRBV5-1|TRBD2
CASTPLGGTRGRTQYF
TGCGCCAGCACCCCTTTGGGGGGGACTAGAGGCCGTACGCAGTATTTT
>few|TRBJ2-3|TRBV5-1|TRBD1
CASSGTGIVFTLTDTQYF
TGCGCCAGCAGCGGGACAGGGATTGTTTTCACGCTCACAGATACGCAGTATTTT
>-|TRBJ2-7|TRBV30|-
CAWSRRDVYEQYF
TGTGCCTGGAGTAGGCGGGATGTGTACGAGCAGTACTTC
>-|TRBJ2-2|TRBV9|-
CASSVGETNTGELFF
TGTGCCAGCAGCGTAGGGGAGACGAACACCGGGGAGCTGTTTTTT
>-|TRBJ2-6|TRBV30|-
CAWSHGGPGANVLTF
TGTGCCTGGAGTCACGGAGGGCCCGGGGCCAACGTCCTGACTTTC
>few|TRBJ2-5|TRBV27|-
CASSRQEQETQYF
TGTGCCAGCAGTCGACAGGAACAAGAGACCCAGTACTTC
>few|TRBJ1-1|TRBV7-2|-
CASSPSGGLGTEAFF
TGTGCCAGCAGCCCCTCGGGGGGGCTGGGGACTGAAGCTTTCTTT
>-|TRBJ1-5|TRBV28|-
CASRQVYSNQPQHF
TGTGCCAGCAGACAGGTCTATAGCAATCAGCCCCAGCATTTT
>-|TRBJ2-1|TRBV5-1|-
CASSLEAALEQFF
TGCGCCAGCAGCTTGGAGGCGGCCCTGGAGCAGTTCTTC
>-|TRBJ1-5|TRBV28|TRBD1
CASSFDRALQPQHF
TGTGCCAGCAGTTTCGACAGGGCACTTCAGCCCCAGCATTTT
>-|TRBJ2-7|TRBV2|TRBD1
CAVETGTVTYEQYF
TGTGCCGTTGAAACCGGGACAGTAACCTACGAGCAGTACTTC
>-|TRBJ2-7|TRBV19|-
CASSRQGSYEQYF
TGTGCCAGTAGTCGTCAGGGATCCTACGAGCAGTACTTC
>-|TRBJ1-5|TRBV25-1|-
CASSEPGARQPQHF
TGTGCCAGCAGTGAACCAGGGGCTCGTCAGCCCCAGCATTTT
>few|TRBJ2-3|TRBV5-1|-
CASSLDHDTQYF
TGCGCCAGCAGCTTGGATCATGATACGCAGTATTTT
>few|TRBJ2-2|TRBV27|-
CASTGIVTGELFF
TGTGCCAGCACCGGGATCGTCACCGGGGAGCTGTTTTTT
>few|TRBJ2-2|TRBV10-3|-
CALRGTPNTGELFF
TGTGCCCTAAGGGGGACACCGAACACCGGGGAGCTGTTTTTT
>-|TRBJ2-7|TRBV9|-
CASSVGGTPDEQYF
TGTGCCAGCAGCGTAGGGGGCACTCCAGACGAGCAGTACTTC
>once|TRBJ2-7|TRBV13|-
CASFPKTVPGNRAYEQYF
TGTGCCAGCTTTCCAAAGACGGTCCCAGGGAATAGGGCCTACGAGCAGTACTTC
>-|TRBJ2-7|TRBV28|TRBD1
CASRTGASSYEQYF
TGTGCCAGCAGGACAGGGGCCTCCTCCTACGAGCAGTACTTC
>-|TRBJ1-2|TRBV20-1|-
CRGLGYGYTF
TGCAGGGGGCTTGGCTATGGCTACACCTTC
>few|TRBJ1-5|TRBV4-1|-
CASSQGMKRDSNQPQHF
TGCGCCAGCAGCCAAGGAATGAAACGGGATAGCAATCAGCCCCAGCATTTT
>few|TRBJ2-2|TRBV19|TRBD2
CASSTGGTQMGGELFF
TGTGCCAGTAGTACCGGGGGGACCCAAATGGGCGGGGAGCTGTTTTTT
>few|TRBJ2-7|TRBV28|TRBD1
CASSLGQLLYEQYF
TGTGCCAGCAGTCTGGGACAGCTGCTCTACGAGCAGTACTTC
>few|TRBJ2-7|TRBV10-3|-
CAIRIDGFSYEQYF
TGTGCCATCAGAATCGACGGGTTCTCCTACGAGCAGTACTTC
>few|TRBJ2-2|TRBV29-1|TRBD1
CSVEDKGDRPYARELFF
TGCAGCGTTGAAGATAAGGGGGACAGGCCCTATGCCAGGGAGCTGTTTTTT
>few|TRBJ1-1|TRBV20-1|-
CSAQGNTEAFF
TGCAGTGCCCAGGGGAACACTGAAGCTTTCTTT
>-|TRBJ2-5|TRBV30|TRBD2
CAWSKGLAGAETQYF
TGTGCCTGGAGTAAAGGACTAGCGGGGGCAGAGACCCAGTACTTC
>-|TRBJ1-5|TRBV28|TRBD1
CAVTSAIGTGESNQPQHF
TGTGCCGTCACAAGTGCGATCGGGACAGGGGAGAGCAATCAGCCCCAGCATTTT
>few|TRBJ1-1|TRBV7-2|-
CASSFVEGTEAFF
TGTGCCAGCAGCTTTGTGGAGGGCACTGAAGCTTTCTTT
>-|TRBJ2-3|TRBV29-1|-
CSVSENPDTQYF
TGCAGCGTCTCGGAGAATCCAGATACGCAGTATTTT